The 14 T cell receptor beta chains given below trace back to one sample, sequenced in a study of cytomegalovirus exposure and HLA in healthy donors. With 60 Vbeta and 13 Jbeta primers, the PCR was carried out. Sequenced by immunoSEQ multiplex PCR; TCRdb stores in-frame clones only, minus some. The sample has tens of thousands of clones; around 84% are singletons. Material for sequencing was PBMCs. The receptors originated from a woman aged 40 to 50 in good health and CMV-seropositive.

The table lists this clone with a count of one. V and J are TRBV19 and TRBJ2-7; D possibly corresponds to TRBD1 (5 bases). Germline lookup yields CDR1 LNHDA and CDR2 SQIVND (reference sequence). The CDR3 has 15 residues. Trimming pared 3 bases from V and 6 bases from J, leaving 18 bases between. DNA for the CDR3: TGTGCCAGTAGTATGGCGGCCAGGGTACAAGGCGAGCAGTACTTC. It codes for CASSMAARVQGEQYF.

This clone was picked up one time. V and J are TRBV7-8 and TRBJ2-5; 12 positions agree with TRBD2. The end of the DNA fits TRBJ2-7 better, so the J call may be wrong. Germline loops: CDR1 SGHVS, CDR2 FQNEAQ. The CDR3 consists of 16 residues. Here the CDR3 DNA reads TGTGCCAGCAGCTCTCTAGCGGGAGGGCCTATATACGAGCAGTACTTC. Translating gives CASSSLAGGPIYEQYF.

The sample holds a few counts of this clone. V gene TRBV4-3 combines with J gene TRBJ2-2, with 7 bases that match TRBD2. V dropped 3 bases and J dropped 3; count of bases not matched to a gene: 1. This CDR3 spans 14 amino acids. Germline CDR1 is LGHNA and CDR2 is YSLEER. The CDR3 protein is CASSQGLYTGELFF. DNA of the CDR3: TGCGCCAGCAGCCAGGGACTATACACCGGGGAGCTGTTTTTT.

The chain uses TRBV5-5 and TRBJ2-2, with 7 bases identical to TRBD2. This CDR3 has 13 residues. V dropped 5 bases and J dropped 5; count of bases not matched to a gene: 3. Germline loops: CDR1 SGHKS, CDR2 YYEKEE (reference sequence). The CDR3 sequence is CASSWGGTGELFF. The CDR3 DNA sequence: TGTGCCAGCAGTTGGGGGGGGACCGGGGAGCTGTTTTTT.

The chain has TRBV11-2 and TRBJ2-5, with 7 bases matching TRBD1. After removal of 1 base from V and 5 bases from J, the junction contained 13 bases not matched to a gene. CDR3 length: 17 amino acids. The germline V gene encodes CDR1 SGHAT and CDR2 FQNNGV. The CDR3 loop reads CASSLGPRQGDWETQYF. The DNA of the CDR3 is TGTGCCAGCAGCTTAGGGCCCCGGCAGGGGGATTGGGAGACCCAGTACTTC.

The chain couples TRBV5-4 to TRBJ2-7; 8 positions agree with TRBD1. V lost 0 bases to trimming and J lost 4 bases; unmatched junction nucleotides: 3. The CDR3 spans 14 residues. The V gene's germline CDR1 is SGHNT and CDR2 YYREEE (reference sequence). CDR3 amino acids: CASSLGDRRYEQYF. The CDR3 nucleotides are TGTGCCAGCAGCTTGGGGGACAGGAGGTACGAGCAGTACTTC.

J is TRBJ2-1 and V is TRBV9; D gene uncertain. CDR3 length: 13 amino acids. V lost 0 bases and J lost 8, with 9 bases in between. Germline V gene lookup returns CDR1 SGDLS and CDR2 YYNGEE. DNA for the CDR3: TGTGCCAGCAGCGTAGCTGAGTTCGATGAGCAGTTCTTC. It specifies CASSVAEFDEQFF.

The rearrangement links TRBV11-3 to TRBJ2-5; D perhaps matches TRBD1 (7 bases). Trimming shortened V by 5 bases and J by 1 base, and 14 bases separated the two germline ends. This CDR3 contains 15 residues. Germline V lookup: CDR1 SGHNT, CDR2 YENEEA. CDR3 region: CASSRYQGGQETQYF. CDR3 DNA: TGTGCCAGCAGCCGTTATCAGGGGGGCCAAGAGACCCAGTACTTC.

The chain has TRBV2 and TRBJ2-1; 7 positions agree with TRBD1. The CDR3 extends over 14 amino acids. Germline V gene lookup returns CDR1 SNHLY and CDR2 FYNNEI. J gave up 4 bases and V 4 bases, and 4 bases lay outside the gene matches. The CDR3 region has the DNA TGTGCCAGCAGTGCGGACAGGACTTACAATGAGCAGTTCTTC. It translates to CASSADRTYNEQFF.

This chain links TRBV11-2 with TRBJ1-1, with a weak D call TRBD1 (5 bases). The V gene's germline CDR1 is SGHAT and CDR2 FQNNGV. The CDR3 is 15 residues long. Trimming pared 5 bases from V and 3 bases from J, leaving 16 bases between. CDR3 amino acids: CASSLTGQDHTEAFF. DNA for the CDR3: TGTGCCAGCAGCCTCACCGGACAAGATCACACTGAAGCTTTCTTT.

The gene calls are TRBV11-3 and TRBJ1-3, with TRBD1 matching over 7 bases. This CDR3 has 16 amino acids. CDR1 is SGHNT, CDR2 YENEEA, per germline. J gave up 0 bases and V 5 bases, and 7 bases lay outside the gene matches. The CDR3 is CASSNRGTYSGNTIYF. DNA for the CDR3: TGTGCCAGCAGCAACAGGGGTACATACTCTGGAAACACCATATATTTT.

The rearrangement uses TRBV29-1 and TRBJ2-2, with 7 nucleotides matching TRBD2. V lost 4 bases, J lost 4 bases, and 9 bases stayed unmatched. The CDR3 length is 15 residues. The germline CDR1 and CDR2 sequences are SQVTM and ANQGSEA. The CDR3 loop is CSVVEGGIGTGELFF. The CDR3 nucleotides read TGCAGCGTTGTCGAGGGAGGGATTGGCACCGGGGAGCTGTTTTTT.

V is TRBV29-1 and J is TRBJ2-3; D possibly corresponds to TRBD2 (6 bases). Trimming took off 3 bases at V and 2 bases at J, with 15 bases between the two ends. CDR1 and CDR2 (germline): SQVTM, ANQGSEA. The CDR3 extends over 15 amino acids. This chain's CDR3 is CSVEFSGQVTDTQYF. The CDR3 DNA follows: TGCAGCGTTGAGTTTAGCGGACAAGTCACAGATACGCAGTATTTT.

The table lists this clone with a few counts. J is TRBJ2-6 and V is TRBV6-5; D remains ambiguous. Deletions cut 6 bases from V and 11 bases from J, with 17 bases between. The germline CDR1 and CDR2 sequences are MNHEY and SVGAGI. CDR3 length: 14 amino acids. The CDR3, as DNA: TGTGCCAGCAGCCTCACCTACCCACTGGACGTCCTGACTTTC. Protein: CASSLTYPLDVLTF.